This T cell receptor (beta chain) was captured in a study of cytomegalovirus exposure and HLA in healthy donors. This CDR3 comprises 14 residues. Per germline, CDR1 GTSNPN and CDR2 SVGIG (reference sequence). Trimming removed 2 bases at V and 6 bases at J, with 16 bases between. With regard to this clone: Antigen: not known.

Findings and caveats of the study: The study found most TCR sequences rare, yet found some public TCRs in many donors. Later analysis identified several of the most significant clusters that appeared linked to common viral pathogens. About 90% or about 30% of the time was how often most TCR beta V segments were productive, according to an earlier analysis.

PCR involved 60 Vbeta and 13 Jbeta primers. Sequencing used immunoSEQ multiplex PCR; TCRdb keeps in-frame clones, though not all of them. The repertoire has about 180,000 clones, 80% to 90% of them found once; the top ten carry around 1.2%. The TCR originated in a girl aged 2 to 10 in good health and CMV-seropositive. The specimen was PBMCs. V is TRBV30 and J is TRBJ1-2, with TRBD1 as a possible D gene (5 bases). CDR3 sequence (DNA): TGTGCCTGGAGTAACCTCGGGACTCAGAATGGCTACACCTTC. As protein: CAWSNLGTQNGYTF. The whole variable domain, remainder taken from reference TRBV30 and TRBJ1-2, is SQTIHQWPATLVQPVGSPLSLECTVEGTSNPNLYWYRQAAGRGLQLLFYSVGIGQISSEVPQNLSASRPQDRQFILSSKKLLLSDSGFYLCAWSNLGTQNGYTFGSGTRLTVV.